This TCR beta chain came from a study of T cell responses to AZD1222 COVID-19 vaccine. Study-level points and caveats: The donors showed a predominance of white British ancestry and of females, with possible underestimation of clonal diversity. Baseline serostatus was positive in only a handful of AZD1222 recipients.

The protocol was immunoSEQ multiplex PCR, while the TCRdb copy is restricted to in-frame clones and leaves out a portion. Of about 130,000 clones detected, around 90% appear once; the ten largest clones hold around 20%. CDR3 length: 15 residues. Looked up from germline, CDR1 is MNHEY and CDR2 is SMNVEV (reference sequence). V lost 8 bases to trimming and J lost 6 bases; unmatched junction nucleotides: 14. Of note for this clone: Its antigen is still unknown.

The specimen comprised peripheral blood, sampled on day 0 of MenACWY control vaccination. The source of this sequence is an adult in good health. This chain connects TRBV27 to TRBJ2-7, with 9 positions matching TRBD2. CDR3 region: CASGYLAGVGPEQYF. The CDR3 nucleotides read TGTGCCAGCGGCTACTTAGCGGGAGTAGGCCCCGAGCAGTACTTC.